This T cell receptor (beta chain) was sequenced in a study of blood T cell repertoires in COVID-19. Turning to the study itself: COVID-19 samples collected from the United States, Italy and Spain covered acute and convalescent phases.

Methods used by the authors: Quantification of nucleated cells was approximated via reference gene primer amplification. Assay used: immunoSEQ multiplex PCR; TCRdb lists only in-frame clones, some missing. That table gives V, J and clone size, and the DNA gave D and trimming. This sample has about 140,000 clones; less than 90% occur once, and the top ten carry more than 2%. The V end was cut by 0 bases, the J end by 0 bases, with 17 bases between. Per the germline V gene, CDR1 is MGHRA and CDR2 is YSYEKL. The CDR3 loop spans 18 amino acids. This chain links TRBV4-1 with TRBJ1-1; D is undetermined. This clonotype was sampled from a human donor with COVID-19, enrolled during active disease. The donor label of this sample is uncertain. Material for sequencing was peripheral blood. The CDR3: CASSQDWVPGRLNTEAFF. The CDR3 nucleotides are TGCGCCAGCAGCCAAGATTGGGTCCCTGGGAGGCTGAACACTGAAGCTTTCTTT.